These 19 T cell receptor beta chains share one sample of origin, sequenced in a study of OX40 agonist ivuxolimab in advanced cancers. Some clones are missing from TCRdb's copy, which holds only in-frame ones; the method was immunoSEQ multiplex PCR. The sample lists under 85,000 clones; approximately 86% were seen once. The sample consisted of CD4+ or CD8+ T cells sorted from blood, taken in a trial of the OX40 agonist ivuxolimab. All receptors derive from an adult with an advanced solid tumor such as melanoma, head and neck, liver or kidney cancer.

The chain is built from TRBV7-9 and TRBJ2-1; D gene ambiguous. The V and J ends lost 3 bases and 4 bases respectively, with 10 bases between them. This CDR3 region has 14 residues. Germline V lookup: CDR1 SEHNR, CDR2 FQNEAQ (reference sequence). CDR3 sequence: CASSFQHLYNEQFF. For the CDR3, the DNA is TGTGCCAGCAGCTTCCAACACCTTTACAATGAGCAGTTCTTC.

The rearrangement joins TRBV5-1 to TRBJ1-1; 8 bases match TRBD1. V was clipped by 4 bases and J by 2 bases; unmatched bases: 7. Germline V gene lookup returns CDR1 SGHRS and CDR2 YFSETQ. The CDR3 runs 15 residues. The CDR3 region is CASSPAGGGNTEAFF. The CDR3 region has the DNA TGCGCCAGCAGCCCCGCAGGGGGCGGAAACACTGAAGCTTTCTTT.

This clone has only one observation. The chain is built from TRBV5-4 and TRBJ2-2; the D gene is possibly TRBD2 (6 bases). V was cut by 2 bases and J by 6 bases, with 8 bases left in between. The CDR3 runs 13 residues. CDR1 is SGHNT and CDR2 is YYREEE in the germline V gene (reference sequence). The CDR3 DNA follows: TGTGCCAGCAGCTTTGGAGGGTCCGGGGAGCTGTTTTTT. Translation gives CASSFGGSGELFF.

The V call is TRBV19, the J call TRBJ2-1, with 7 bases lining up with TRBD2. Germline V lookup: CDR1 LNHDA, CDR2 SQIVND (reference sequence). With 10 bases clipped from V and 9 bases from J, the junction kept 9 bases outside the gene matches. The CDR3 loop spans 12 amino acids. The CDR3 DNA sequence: TGTGCCACCGGGGGGTATCTGGGTGAGCAGTTCTTC. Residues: CATGGYLGEQFF.

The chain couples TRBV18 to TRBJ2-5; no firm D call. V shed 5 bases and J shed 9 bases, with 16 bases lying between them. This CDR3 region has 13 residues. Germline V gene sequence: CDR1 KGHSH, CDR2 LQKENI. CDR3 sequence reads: CASSASDKMAQYF. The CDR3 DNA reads TGTGCCAGCTCAGCTTCTGATAAGATGGCCCAGTACTTC.

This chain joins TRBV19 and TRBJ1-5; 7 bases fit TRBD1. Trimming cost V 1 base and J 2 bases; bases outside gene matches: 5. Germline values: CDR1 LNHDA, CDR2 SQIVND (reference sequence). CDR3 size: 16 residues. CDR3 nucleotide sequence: TGTGCCAGTAGTATAGGGGGACAGTTGGGCAATCAGCCCCAGCATTTT. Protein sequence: CASSIGGQLGNQPQHF.

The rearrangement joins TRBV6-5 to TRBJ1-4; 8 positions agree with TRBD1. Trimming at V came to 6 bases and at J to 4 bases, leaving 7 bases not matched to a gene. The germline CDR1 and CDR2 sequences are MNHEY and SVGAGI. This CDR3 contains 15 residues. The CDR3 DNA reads TGTGCCAGCAGAGCCGACAGGGGTTTTAATGAAAAACTGTTTTTT. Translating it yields CASRADRGFNEKLFF.

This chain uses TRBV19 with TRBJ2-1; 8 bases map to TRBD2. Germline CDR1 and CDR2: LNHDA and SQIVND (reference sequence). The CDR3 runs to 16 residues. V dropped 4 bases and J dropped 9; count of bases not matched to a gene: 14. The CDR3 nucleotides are TGTGCCAGTAGTACCCCCCTTAGCGGGACTCACAGTGAGCAGTTCTTC. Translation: CASSTPLSGTHSEQFF.

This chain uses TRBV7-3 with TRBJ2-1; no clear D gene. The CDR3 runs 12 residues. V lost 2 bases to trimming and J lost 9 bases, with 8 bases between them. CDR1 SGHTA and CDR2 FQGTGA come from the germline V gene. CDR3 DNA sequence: TGTGCCAGCAGCTTACCCGGTACTGAGCAGTTCTTC. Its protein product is CASSLPGTEQFF.

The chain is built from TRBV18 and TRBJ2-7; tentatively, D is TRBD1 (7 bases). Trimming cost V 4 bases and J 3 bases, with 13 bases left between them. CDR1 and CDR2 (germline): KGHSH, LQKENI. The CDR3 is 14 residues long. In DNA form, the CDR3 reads TGTGCCAGCTCACGCGGGACAGAAAGCTACGAGCAGTACTTC. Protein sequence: CASSRGTESYEQYF.

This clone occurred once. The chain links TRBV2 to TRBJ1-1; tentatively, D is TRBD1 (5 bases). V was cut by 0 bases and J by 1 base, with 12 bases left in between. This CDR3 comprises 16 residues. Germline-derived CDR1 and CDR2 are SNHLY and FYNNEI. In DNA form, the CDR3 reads TGTGCCAGCAGTGAAGCGTTCGCACAGGCGAACACTGAAGCTTTCTTT. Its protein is CASSEAFAQANTEAFF.

CDR3: CASSLQWGTDTQYF. The CDR3 region has the DNA TGTGCCAGCTCCCTCCAGTGGGGCACAGATACGCAGTATTTT. The chain is built from TRBV6-5 and TRBJ2-3; D is unclear. Germline V gives CDR1 MNHEY, CDR2 SVGAGI. The CDR3 covers 14 residues. V dropped 8 bases and J dropped 1 base, with 13 bases sitting between them.

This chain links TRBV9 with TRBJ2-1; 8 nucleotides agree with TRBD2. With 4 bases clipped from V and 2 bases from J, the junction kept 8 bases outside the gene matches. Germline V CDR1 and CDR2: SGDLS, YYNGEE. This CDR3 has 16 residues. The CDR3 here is CASSPSGLVTYNEQFF. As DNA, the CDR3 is TGTGCCAGCAGCCCCTCGGGACTAGTAACCTACAATGAGCAGTTCTTC.

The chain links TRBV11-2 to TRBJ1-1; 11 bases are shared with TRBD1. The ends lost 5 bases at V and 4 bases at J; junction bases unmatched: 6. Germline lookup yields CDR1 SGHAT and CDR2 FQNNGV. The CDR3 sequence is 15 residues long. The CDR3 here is CASSRGTGGFTEAFF. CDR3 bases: TGTGCCAGCAGCCGTGGGACAGGGGGTTTCACTGAAGCTTTCTTT.

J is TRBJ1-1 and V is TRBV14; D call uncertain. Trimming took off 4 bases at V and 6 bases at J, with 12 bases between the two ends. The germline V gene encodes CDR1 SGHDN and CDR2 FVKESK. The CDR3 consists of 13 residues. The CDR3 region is CASSPNLVSEAFF. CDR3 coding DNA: TGTGCCAGCAGCCCTAATCTGGTATCTGAAGCTTTCTTT.

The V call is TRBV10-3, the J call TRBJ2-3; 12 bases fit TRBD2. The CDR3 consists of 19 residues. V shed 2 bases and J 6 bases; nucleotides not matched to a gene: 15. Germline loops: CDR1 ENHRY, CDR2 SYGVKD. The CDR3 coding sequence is TGTGCCATCAGTGAGCCTTCATTACCACTAGCGGGGGGCGCGGATACGCAGTATTTT. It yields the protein CAISEPSLPLAGGADTQYF.

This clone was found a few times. In nucleotides, the CDR3 is TGTGCCAGCAGTACAACTACAGGGGGCGTTCAGCCCCAGCATTTT. Protein: CASSTTTGGVQPQHF. The rearrangement uses TRBV2 and TRBJ1-5; TRBD1 matches at 9 bases. The CDR3 runs 15 residues. Losses at the gene ends were 5 bases for V and 6 bases for J; bases not matched to a gene: 8. Germline-derived CDR1 and CDR2 are SNHLY and FYNNEI.

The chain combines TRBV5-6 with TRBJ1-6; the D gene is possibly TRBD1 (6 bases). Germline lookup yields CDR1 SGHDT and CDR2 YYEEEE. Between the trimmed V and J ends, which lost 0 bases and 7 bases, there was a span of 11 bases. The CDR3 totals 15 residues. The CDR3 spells CASSLEGRGNSPLHF. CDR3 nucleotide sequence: TGTGCCAGCAGCTTGGAGGGCAGGGGAAATTCACCCCTCCACTTT.

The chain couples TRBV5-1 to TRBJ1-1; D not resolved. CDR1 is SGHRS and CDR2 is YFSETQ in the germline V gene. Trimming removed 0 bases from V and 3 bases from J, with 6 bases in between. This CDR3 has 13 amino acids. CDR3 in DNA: TGCGCCAGCAGCTTGGTGGGCTACACTGAAGCTTTCTTT. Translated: CASSLVGYTEAFF.